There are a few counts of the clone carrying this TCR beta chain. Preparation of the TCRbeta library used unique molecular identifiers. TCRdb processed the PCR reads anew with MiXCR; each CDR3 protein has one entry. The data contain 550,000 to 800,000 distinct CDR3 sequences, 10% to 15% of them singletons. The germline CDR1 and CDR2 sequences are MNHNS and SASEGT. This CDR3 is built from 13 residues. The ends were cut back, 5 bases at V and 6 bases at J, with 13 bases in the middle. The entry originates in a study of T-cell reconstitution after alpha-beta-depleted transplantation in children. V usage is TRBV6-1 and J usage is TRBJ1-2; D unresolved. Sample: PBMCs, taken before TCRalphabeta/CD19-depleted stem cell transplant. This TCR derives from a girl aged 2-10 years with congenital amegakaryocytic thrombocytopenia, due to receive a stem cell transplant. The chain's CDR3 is CASSLIGRDGYTF. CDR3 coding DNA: TGTGCCAGCAGTCTGATAGGCCGGGATGGCTACACCTTC.